This T cell receptor beta chain was recovered during a study of blood T cell repertoires in COVID-19. Source study methods: Amplification of reference gene primers provided the estimated nucleated cell counts. The data were produced by immunoSEQ multiplex PCR, yet TCRdb's version contains in-frame clones alone and is incomplete. V, J and clone size are taken as reported in that table, and D and trimming were inferred from the DNA itself. The table includes around 300,000 clones, more than 80% detected once. Germline CDR1 reads SGHRS; CDR2 reads YFSETQ. CDR3 length: 16 residues. J gave up 4 bases and V 3 bases, and 5 bases lay outside the gene matches.

The clonotype originates from a middle-aged woman with acute or convalescent COVID-19. Sequencing was done on a sample of peripheral blood. The gene calls are TRBV5-1 and TRBJ2-1; 12 bases map to TRBD2. This chain's CDR3 is CASSSSTSGGYNEQFF. The CDR3 nucleotides read TGCGCCAGCAGCTCTTCCACTAGCGGGGGGTACAATGAGCAGTTCTTC.